This T cell receptor (beta chain) originates from a study of cytomegalovirus exposure and HLA in healthy donors. Study-level findings and limits: Rare TCR sequences dominated, though some public TCRs recurred in many donors.

Concerning this clone: Antigen unknown.

Both 60 Vbeta primers and 13 Jbeta primers went into the PCR. Some clones are missing from TCRdb's copy, which holds only in-frame ones; the method was immunoSEQ multiplex PCR. The sample includes more than 85,000 clones, over 60% of them seen just once. The clonotype comes from a man aged 30-40 years in good health and CMV-seropositive. Sequencing was performed on PBMCs.

The CDR3 DNA is TGTGCCAGCAGCTTCGCAGGGGGCAATACCTACAATGAGCAGTTCTTC. This translates into CASSFAGGNTYNEQFF. The chain has TRBV7-9 and TRBJ2-1; 8 nucleotides agree with TRBD1. V was clipped by 3 bases and J by 2 bases; unmatched bases: 6. The CDR3 length is 16 residues. Germline-derived CDR1 and CDR2 are SEHNR and FQNEAQ (reference sequence). Variable domain in full (rest from reference TRBV7-9 and TRBJ2-1): DTGVSQNPRHKITKRGQNVTFRCDPISEHNRLYWYRQTLGQGPEFLTYFQNEAQLEKSRLLSDRFSAERPKGSFSTLEIQRTEQGDSAMYLCASSFAGGNTYNEQFFGPGTRLTVL.